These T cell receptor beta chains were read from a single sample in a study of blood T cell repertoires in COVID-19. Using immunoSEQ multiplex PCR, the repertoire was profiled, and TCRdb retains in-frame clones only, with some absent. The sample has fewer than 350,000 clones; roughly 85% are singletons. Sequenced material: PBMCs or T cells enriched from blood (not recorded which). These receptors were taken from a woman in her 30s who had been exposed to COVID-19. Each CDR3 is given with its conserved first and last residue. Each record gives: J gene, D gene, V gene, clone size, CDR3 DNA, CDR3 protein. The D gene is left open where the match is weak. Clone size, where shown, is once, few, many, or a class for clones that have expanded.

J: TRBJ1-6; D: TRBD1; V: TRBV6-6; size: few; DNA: TGTGCCAGCAGTTTAGGACAGGGGTGGAATTCACCCCTCCACTTT; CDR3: CASSLGQGWNSPLHF
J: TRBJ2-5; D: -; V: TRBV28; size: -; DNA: TGTGCCAGCAGCCTGGACAATACGGCGGCCCAAGAGACCCAGTACTTC; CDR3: CASSLDNTAAQETQYF
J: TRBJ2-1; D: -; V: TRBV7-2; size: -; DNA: TGTGCCAGCAGCCGGACTTACGGGGAGCGGCGGGGCCTCTACAATGAGCAGTTCTTC; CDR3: CASSRTYGERRGLYNEQFF
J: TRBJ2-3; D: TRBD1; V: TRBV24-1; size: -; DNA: TGTGCCACCAGTGATGTAAGAGACAGGGCGGGAGATACGCAGTATTTT; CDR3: CATSDVRDRAGDTQYF
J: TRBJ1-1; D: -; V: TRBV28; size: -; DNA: TGTGCCAGCAGTGGTACGCCGCGGACTGAAGCTTTCTTT; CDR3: CASSGTPRTEAFF
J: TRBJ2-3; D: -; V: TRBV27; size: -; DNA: TGTGCCAGCAGTTTTTTGGCGAGGAGCACAGATACGCAGTATTTT; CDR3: CASSFLARSTDTQYF
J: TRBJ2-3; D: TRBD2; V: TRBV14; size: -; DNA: TGTGCCAGCAGCCACCGGAGGACTAGCGGGAGTTTCACAGATACGCAGTATTTT; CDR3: CASSHRRTSGSFTDTQYF
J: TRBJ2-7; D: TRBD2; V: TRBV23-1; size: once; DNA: TGCGCCAGCAGTCAAGCGGCACTAGCGGACATGGAGAGCTCCTACGAGCAGTACTTC; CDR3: CASSQAALADMESSYEQYF
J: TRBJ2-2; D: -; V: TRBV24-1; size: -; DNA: TGTGCCACCACCAGCGGTTCGGTCGGGGAGCTGTTTTTT; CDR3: CATTSGSVGELFF
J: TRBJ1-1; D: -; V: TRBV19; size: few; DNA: TGTGCCAGTCTCAGGGCAGCGGGAGCGAACACTGAAGCTTTCTTT; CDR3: CASLRAAGANTEAFF
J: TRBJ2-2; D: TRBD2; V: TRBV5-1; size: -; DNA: TGCGCCAGCAGCTTTCTAGCGGGAGAGGGCGGGGAGCTGTTTTTT; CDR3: CASSFLAGEGGELFF
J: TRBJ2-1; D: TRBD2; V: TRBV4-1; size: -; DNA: TGCGCCAGCAGCCAAGCTCCGGGAGGATCCTACAATGAGCAGTTCTTC; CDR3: CASSQAPGGSYNEQFF
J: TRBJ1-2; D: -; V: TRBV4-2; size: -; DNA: TGTGCCAGCAGCCCTGATACAGACGCTGTTATTAACTATGGCTACACCTTC; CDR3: CASSPDTDAVINYGYTF
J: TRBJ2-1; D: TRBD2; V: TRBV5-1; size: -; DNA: TGCGCCAGCAGCCTAACTAGCGGGGGGCGTGATGAGCAGTTCTTC; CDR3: CASSLTSGGRDEQFF
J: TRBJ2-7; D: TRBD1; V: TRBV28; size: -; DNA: TGTGCCAGCAGTACTGGGACAGGGTACTACGAGCAGTACTTC; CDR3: CASSTGTGYYEQYF
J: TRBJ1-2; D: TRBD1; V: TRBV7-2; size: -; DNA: TGTGCCAGCAGCTCGACAGGGCCTAACTATGGCTACACCTTC; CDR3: CASSSTGPNYGYTF
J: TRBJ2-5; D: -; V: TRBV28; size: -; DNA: TGTGCCAGCAGTTTAGCCAGGGTAGGGGAGACCCAGTACTTC; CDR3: CASSLARVGETQYF
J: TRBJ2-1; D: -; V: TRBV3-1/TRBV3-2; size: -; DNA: TGTGCCAGCAGCCCGCGCGGCTGGATGGCGGACAATGAGCAGTTCTTC; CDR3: CASSPRGWMADNEQFF
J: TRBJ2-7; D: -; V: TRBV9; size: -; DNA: TGTGCCAGCAGCGTAGTGGTTTCCGGGGAGCAGTACTTC; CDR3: CASSVVVSGEQYF
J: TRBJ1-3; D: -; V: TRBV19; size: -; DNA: TGTGCCAGTAGTATTGCCCAGGGTCTGGAGAACACCATATATTTT; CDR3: CASSIAQGLENTIYF
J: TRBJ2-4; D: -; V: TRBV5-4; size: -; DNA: TGTGCCAGCAGCGGGGGGGTCCAGGGGAACATTCAGTACTTC; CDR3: CASSGGVQGNIQYF
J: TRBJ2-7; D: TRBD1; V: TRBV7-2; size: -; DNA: TGTGCCAGCAGCTTGAAGGGAACAGGGGTGCAGTACTTC; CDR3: CASSLKGTGVQYF
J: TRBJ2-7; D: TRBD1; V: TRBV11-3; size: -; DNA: TGTGCCAGCAGCTTAGCACAGGGGAGCGAGCAGTACTTC; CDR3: CASSLAQGSEQYF
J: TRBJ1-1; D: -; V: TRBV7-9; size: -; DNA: TGTGCCAGCAGCCTATCGGACAGGAACACTGAAGCTTTCTTT; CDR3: CASSLSDRNTEAFF
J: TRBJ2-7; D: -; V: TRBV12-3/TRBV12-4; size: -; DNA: TGTGCCAGCAGCACCGGGTCGCTGGCCGAGCAGTACTTC; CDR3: CASSTGSLAEQYF
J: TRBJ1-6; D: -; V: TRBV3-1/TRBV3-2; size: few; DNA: TGTGCCAGCAGCCACGGGTGGTCACCCCTCCACTTT; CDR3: CASSHGWSPLHF
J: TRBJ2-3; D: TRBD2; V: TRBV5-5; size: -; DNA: TGTGCCAGCAGCTTGACCCTAGCGGGGGGACAACGTCAGACAGATACGCAGTATTTT; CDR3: CASSLTLAGGQRQTDTQYF
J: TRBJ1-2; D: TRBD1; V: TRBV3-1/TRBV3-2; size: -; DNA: TGTGCCAGCAGCTACGGGACAGGGGAGGCTAACTATGGCTACACCTTC; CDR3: CASSYGTGEANYGYTF
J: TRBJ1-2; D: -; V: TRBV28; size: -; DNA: TGTGCCAGCAGTTTAAGGGGTGCTAACTATGGCTACACCTTC; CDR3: CASSLRGANYGYTF